Detailed here is one T cell receptor (beta chain). In the authors' workflow: The authors estimated nucleated cell counts from reference gene primer amplification. TCRdb's copy holds only in-frame clones and misses some; the assay was immunoSEQ multiplex PCR. The V and J calls and clone size come from that table; D and trimming were worked out from the DNA. The sample lists 200,000 or so clones, approximately 81% occurring once. There are 15 residues in the CDR3. Germline-derived CDR1 and CDR2 are SGHTA and FQGNSA. V was trimmed by 1 base and J by 3 bases, leaving 12 bases between them. The source of the sample is a study of blood T cell repertoires in COVID-19. Study overall: Sites across the United States, Italy and Spain contributed samples from acute and convalescent COVID-19. Sources were T cells, B-cell-depleted T cells, or PBMCs; the material itself was cDNA or gDNA.

The chain joins TRBV7-2 to TRBJ2-5, with D possibly being TRBD2 (5 bases). Sequenced sample: peripheral blood. The receptor comes from a man in his forties or fifties who had recovered from COVID-19. This CDR3 reads CASSLGSLREETQYF. CDR3 nucleotides: TGTGCCAGCAGCTTAGGGTCTTTGAGGGAAGAGACCCAGTACTTC.